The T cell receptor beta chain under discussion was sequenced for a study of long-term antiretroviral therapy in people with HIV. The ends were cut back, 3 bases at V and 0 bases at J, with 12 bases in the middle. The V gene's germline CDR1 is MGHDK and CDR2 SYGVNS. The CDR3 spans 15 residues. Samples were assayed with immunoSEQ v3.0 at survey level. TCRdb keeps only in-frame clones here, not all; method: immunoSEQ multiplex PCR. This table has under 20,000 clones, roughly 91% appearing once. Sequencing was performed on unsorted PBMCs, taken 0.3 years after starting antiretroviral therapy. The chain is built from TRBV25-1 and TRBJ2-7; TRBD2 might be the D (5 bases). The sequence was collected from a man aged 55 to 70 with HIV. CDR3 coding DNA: TGTGCCAGCAGTGAGTTCCGGGGAAGCTCCTACGAGCAGTACTTC. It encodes CASSEFRGSSYEQYF.